This is a list of T cell receptor beta chains from one sample in a study of graft-versus-host responses after intestinal transplantation. Repertoires were generated with immunoSEQ multiplex PCR, while TCRdb's copy carries only in-frame clones and drops some. This table has around 120,000 clones, 90% to 95% appearing once. For these receptors, no antigen is known. The source was unstimulated CD4+ T cells sorted from spleen or lymph node cells, collected before intestinal transplant. The origin of the receptors is a human donor who received an intestinal transplant. The CDR3 runs from the conserved cysteine through the conserved F or W. A D gene is named only where the DNA matches it firmly. Size values are once, few and many counts, or a class for expanded clones, and some rows have none.

v_gene,d_gene,j_gene,abundance,CDR3nt,CDR3aa
TRBV7-9,NA,TRBJ1-1,NA,TGTGCCAGCAGCAACTTCCAGAGTGGAGGGAACACTGAAGCTTTCTTT,CASSNFQSGGNTEAFF
TRBV7-6,TRBD2,TRBJ2-7,NA,TGTGCCAGCAGCTTAGCGCCCAGCGGGGGGCCATACGAGCAGTACTTC,CASSLAPSGGPYEQYF
TRBV7-9,NA,TRBJ1-5,NA,TGTGCCAGCAGCTTAGCGCTATCTTTTCCCGAAAATCAGCCCCAGCATTTT,CASSLALSFPENQPQHF
TRBV7-8,TRBD1,TRBJ2-7,NA,TGTGCCAGCAGCTTAATCGGGACAGACTACTACGAGCAGTACTTC,CASSLIGTDYYEQYF
TRBV11-3,NA,TRBJ2-3,NA,TGTGCCAGCAGCTTAGTCCCAGAGGATACGCAGTATTTT,CASSLVPEDTQYF
TRBV28,NA,TRBJ2-7,NA,TGTGCCACCAAAACCACTGGGGGGCTCTCCTACGAGCAGTACTTC,CATKTTGGLSYEQYF
TRBV28,NA,TRBJ2-2,few,TGTGCCAGCAGATCTGACAGAACGACCGGGGAGCTGTTTTTT,CASRSDRTTGELFF
TRBV27,NA,TRBJ2-3,NA,TGTGCCAGCAGTTTAGTGGAGAGCACAGATACGCAGTATTTT,CASSLVESTDTQYF
TRBV6-1,NA,TRBJ2-3,NA,TGTGCCAGCAGGGAAACTCTACGGGACTTCCTAAGTATTGATACGCAGTATTTT,CASRETLRDFLSIDTQYF
TRBV29-1,NA,TRBJ1-4,NA,TGCAGCGGTGGGGGCACTGGACGTGATGAAAAACTGTTTTTT,CSGGGTGRDEKLFF
TRBV7-2,TRBD2,TRBJ2-2,NA,TGTGCCAGCAGCTTTATAGGACTAGCGGGAGGCTCCCCCGGCGGGGAGCTGTTTTTT,CASSFIGLAGGSPGGELFF
TRBV28,NA,TRBJ1-2,NA,TGTGCCAGCCGCCCGGTCTTAGGTGGCTACACCTTC,CASRPVLGGYTF
TRBV7-9,TRBD1,TRBJ2-7,once,TGTGCCAGCAGCGGAGGGGCAGGGGGCATCTACGAGCAGTACTTC,CASSGGAGGIYEQYF
TRBV30,NA,TRBJ1-3,NA,TGTGCCTGGAGTGTACGGCCAGGGTCGGGAAACACCATATATTTT,CAWSVRPGSGNTIYF
TRBV11-1,NA,TRBJ2-1,NA,TGTGCCAGCAGTCCTCCAGGTTCGGCGGGGCAGTTCTTC,CASSPPGSAGQFF
TRBV5-4,TRBD1,TRBJ2-2,once,TGTGCCAGCAGCGGGACAGGGGGCGTTGCCGGGGAGCTGTTTTTT,CASSGTGGVAGELFF
TRBV13,TRBD2,TRBJ2-2,NA,TGTGCCAGCAGCCGGGGACTAGCGGCGAACACCGGGGAGCTGTTTTTT,CASSRGLAANTGELFF
TRBV5-1,NA,TRBJ1-1,NA,TGCGCCAGCACCCGGGAGGTGGGGAACACTGAAGCTTTCTTT,CASTREVGNTEAFF
TRBV6-6,NA,TRBJ2-4,NA,TGTGCCAGCAGTTATCGGGGAGACATTCAGTACTTC,CASSYRGDIQYF
TRBV7-9,NA,TRBJ2-2,NA,TGTGCCAGCAGCTTGGACAGCCCGAGCACCGGGGAGCTGTTTTTT,CASSLDSPSTGELFF
TRBV6-5,NA,TRBJ1-1,NA,TGTGCCAGCAGTTCGGACTACCACACTGAAGCTTTCTTT,CASSSDYHTEAFF
TRBV7-2,TRBD1,TRBJ1-1,NA,TGTGCCAGCAGCACTGAGGGGACAGCGAACACTGAAGCTTTCTTT,CASSTEGTANTEAFF
TRBV27,NA,TRBJ2-7,NA,TGTGCCAGCAGTAAACGGGCCGAATTCTACGAGCAGTACTTC,CASSKRAEFYEQYF
TRBV27,TRBD1,TRBJ1-1,NA,TGTGACAATAAAGGACAGGGAAGGACGAACACTGAAGCTTTCTTT,CDNKGQGRTNTEAFF
TRBV5-6,NA,TRBJ2-1,NA,TGTGCCAGCAGCTTGACAGGGAAGGGCAATGAGCAGTTCTTC,CASSLTGKGNEQFF
TRBV20-1,NA,TRBJ2-1,NA,TGCAGTGCTAGGTTCAATGAGCAGTTCTTC,CSARFNEQFF
TRBV18,TRBD2,TRBJ2-7,NA,TGTGCCAGCTCACCAAGGTCGGGAGGAGGCTACGAGCAGTACTTC,CASSPRSGGGYEQYF
TRBV10-2,NA,TRBJ2-3,NA,TGCGCCAGCTACGGCGGGGCGGCTGCGGATACGCAGTATTTT,CASYGGAAADTQYF
TRBV9,TRBD2,TRBJ2-7,once,TGTGCCAGCAGCGTAGAGGCGGGGGCCTACGAGCAGTACTTC,CASSVEAGAYEQYF
TRBV7-9,NA,TRBJ2-1,few,TGTGCCAGCAGCTTCGTCAAGGGCCGAGACAATGAGCAGTTCTTC,CASSFVKGRDNEQFF
TRBV30,NA,TRBJ1-5,NA,TGTGCCTGGAGCGGAGGGGCTAATCAGCCCCAGCATTTT,CAWSGGANQPQHF
TRBV7-2,TRBD2,TRBJ2-5,NA,TGTGCCAGCAGCCTGAGGACTAGCGGGGGTAGGACCCAGTACTTC,CASSLRTSGGRTQYF
TRBV30,TRBD2,TRBJ2-3,NA,TGTGCCTGGAGTGTGCTAGCGGGGACAGATACGCAGTATTTT,CAWSVLAGTDTQYF
TRBV4-1,TRBD2,TRBJ2-3,NA,TGCGCCAGCAGCCAAGCTAGCGGGAGCACAGATACGCAGTATTTT,CASSQASGSTDTQYF
TRBV11-3,NA,TRBJ2-5,NA,TGTGCCAGCAGCCATTCGCCGGGAGCGGGAGAGACCCAGTACTTC,CASSHSPGAGETQYF
TRBV28,TRBD1,TRBJ1-5,NA,TGTGCCAGCAGTTCCGCCGGGACAGGGTTTCAGCCCCAGCATTTT,CASSSAGTGFQPQHF
TRBV7-2,NA,TRBJ1-2,NA,TGTGCCAGCAGCTTAGGGCCCAACTATGGCTACACCTTC,CASSLGPNYGYTF
TRBV19,NA,TRBJ1-2,NA,TGTGCCAGTACCTCCTCGAGGGGCGGTGGCTACACCTTC,CASTSSRGGGYTF
TRBV5-8,NA,TRBJ2-2,once,TGTGCCAGCAGCCCAGGGATCACAGGGACCGGGGAGCTGTTTTTT,CASSPGITGTGELFF
TRBV6-1,NA,TRBJ2-1,NA,TGTGCCAGCAGTGAATTGGGTCGCGACAATGAGCAGTTCTTC,CASSELGRDNEQFF
TRBV11-2,NA,TRBJ2-7,NA,TGTGCCAGCAGCCCAGGGACCCTCAAAGGATACGAGCAGTACTTC,CASSPGTLKGYEQYF
TRBV10-1,TRBD2,TRBJ2-1,once,TGCGCCAGCAGTGGAACTAGCGGGAGGGCCGGTGAGCAGTTCTTC,CASSGTSGRAGEQFF
TRBV6-4,TRBD1,TRBJ1-1,NA,TGTGCCAGCAGTGACTCGACAGGGAGGGCTTTCTTT,CASSDSTGRAFF
TRBV19,TRBD2,TRBJ2-1,NA,TGTGCCAGTACCCCTGGGGCTAGCGGGAACAATGAGCAGTTCTTC,CASTPGASGNNEQFF
TRBV20-1,NA,TRBJ2-7,NA,TGCAGTGCTAGCGTGGACGAGCAGTACTTC,CSASVDEQYF
TRBV11-3,TRBD2,TRBJ2-1,NA,TGTGCCAGCAGCCCCAGCGGGTCGGGAGGGCCGGGGAATGAGCAGTTCTTC,CASSPSGSGGPGNEQFF
TRBV5-1,TRBD2,TRBJ2-1,NA,TGCGCCAGCAGCTCCAGCGGGAGGGCGTTAAATGAGCAGTTCTTC,CASSSSGRALNEQFF
TRBV6-6,NA,TRBJ2-7,NA,TGTGCCAGCGTCGGGGAGTTTTACGAGCAGTACTTC,CASVGEFYEQYF
TRBV5-1,NA,TRBJ2-7,NA,TGCGCCAGCAGCTCAGGACACTCTTCCTACGAGCAGTACTTC,CASSSGHSSYEQYF
TRBV28,TRBD2,TRBJ2-7,once,TGTGCCAGCAGTTTATACAGCGGGAGCTCCTACGAGCAGTACTTC,CASSLYSGSSYEQYF
TRBV7-3,NA,TRBJ2-3,once,TGTGCCAGCTCCCGAGACGGGAGCACAGATACGCAGTATTTT,CASSRDGSTDTQYF
TRBV11-2,NA,TRBJ1-1,once,TGTGCCAGCAGCTTAGACAGGGTTAATGAAGCTTTCTTT,CASSLDRVNEAFF
TRBV5-6,NA,TRBJ2-3,NA,TGTGCCAGCAGCTTGGGAAGGACAGATACGCAGTATTTT,CASSLGRTDTQYF
TRBV2,TRBD2,TRBJ2-1,once,TGTGCCAGCAGTGGACTAGCGATCCGCAATGAGCAGTTCTTC,CASSGLAIRNEQFF
TRBV9,NA,TRBJ2-2,NA,TGTGCCAGCAGCGGGACTACCTTAGACACCGGGGAGCTGTTTTTT,CASSGTTLDTGELFF
TRBV7-8,TRBD2,TRBJ2-4,NA,TGTGCCAGCAGCTCAGCGGGAGAGGGGGACATTCAGTACTTC,CASSSAGEGDIQYF
TRBV30,NA,TRBJ2-5,NA,TGTGCCTGGAGTTTCGGGAGTGGGACTGAGACCCAGTACTTC,CAWSFGSGTETQYF
TRBV11-2,NA,TRBJ2-7,NA,TGTGCCAGCAGCCGAGGGGACTTCTCCTACGAGCAGTACTTC,CASSRGDFSYEQYF
TRBV10-1,NA,TRBJ2-5,once,TGCGCCAGCAGTCGGGACGTACAAGAGACCCAGTACTTC,CASSRDVQETQYF